These T cell receptor beta chains were read from a single sample in a study of molecular identifiers for immune sequencing clone quantification. TCRdb reprocessed the PCR reads via MiXCR and lists one record per CDR3 protein. This sample has approximately 630,000 distinct CDR3 sequences; 25% occur once, and the top ten carry about 0.81%. The specimen was naive CD8+ T cells from blood, with Jurkat cell RNA spiked in. All receptors derive from a human donor in good health. Some libraries in this study had Jurkat cell RNA spiked in. CDR3s include the opening cysteine and the closing phenylalanine or tryptophan. Each record gives: CDR3 length, V gene, J gene, D gene, clone size, CDR3 protein, CDR3 DNA. The D gene is left open where the match is weak. Size is stated for part of the rows, as once, few or many counts, or as a class when the clone is expanded.

15	TRBV20-1	TRBJ2-7	TRBD1	.	CSATLTGQVVYEQYF	TGCAGTGCTACCCTTACGGGACAGGTGGTCTACGAGCAGTACTTC
12	TRBV25-1	TRBJ1-1	.	many	CASSDAATEAFF	TGTGCCAGCAGTGATGCCGCCACTGAAGCTTTCTTT
16	TRBV3-1	TRBJ2-3	.	.	CASSQGTGLASDTQYF	TGTGCCAGCAGCCAAGGAACAGGTCTAGCGTCAGATACGCAGTATTTT
13	TRBV20-1	TRBJ2-7	.	few	CSARGRGANEQYF	TGCAGTGCTAGGGGCAGGGGGGCTAACGAGCAGTACTTC
14	TRBV9	TRBJ2-5	.	many	CASSQYGERETQYF	TGTGCCAGCAGTCAGTACGGGGAGCGTGAGACCCAGTACTTC
17	TRBV15	TRBJ2-3	TRBD2	.	CATGSQWTSGSPDTQYF	TGTGCCACCGGCAGCCAATGGACTAGCGGGAGTCCAGATACGCAGTATTTT
18	TRBV5-4	TRBJ2-2	.	few	CASSLNRDYPTNTGELFF	TGTGCCAGCAGCTTGAACAGGGACTACCCCACGAACACCGGGGAGCTGTTTTTT
15	TRBV19	TRBJ2-7	.	few	CASSMRGVKFHEQYF	TGTGCCAGTAGTATGAGGGGGGTTAAGTTCCACGAGCAGTACTTC
16	TRBV7-9	TRBJ2-1	TRBD2	few	CASSLGGTSIVAEQFF	TGTGCCAGCAGCTTAGGAGGGACTAGTATAGTGGCTGAGCAGTTCTTC
13	TRBV19	TRBJ2-1	TRBD2	many	CASSVTSGNEQFF	TGTGCCAGTAGTGTGACTAGCGGCAATGAGCAGTTCTTC
15	TRBV30	TRBJ2-1	TRBD2	.	CAWSGTSGGADEQFF	TGTGCCTGGAGTGGAACTAGCGGGGGGGCCGATGAGCAGTTCTTC
15	TRBV20-1	TRBJ2-3	TRBD2	few	CSAIRTSGTTDTQYF	TGCAGTGCTATACGGACTAGCGGGACCACAGATACGCAGTATTTT
12	TRBV9	TRBJ1-3	TRBD1	many	CASGTAGNTIYF	TGTGCCAGCGGGACAGCCGGAAACACCATATATTTT
14	TRBV7-9	TRBJ2-5	.	many	CASSLRGVRETQYF	TGTGCCAGCAGCTTACGCGGGGTCCGAGAGACCCAGTACTTC